This T cell receptor (beta chain) was captured in a study of monozygotic twins with cystic fibrosis. Study-wide results and limits: J usage was most co-twin-similar in 8 of 16 pairs, V in 13.

Method: immunoSEQ multiplex PCR; TCRdb's copy keeps in-frame clones and lacks some. The table includes 32,000 or so clones, more than 85% detected once. The germline gives CDR1 SQVTM, CDR2 ANQGSEA. Trimming stripped 5 bases from V and 4 bases from J, with 11 bases between. CDR3 size: 12 residues. This clone was found a few times. The antigen remains unidentified. The sequenced sample was blood. This TCR was recovered from a girl under 10 years old with cystic fibrosis. V and J are TRBV29-1 and TRBJ1-1, with D unclear. The CDR3 protein is CSVRGRITEAFF. CDR3 coding DNA: TGCAGCGTTCGTGGGAGAATCACTGAAGCTTTCTTT.